This T cell receptor beta chain was retrieved from a study of T cell changes during pregnancy in multiple sclerosis. Sequencing used immunoSEQ multiplex PCR; TCRdb keeps in-frame clones, though not all of them. The table includes approximately 43,000 clones, around 90% detected once. Only one count was recorded for this clone. Trimming took 2 bases from V and 5 from J, leaving 15 bases between them. Germline V gene lookup returns CDR1 MNHEY and CDR2 SMNVEV (reference sequence). This CDR3 comprises 15 residues. This TCR was sampled from a female donor with multiple sclerosis, enrolled in a pregnancy study. The chain combines TRBV27 with TRBJ2-5, with D maybe TRBD1 (6 bases). The specimen comprised CD8+ T cells from peripheral blood mononuclear cells, sampled in the first trimester of pregnancy. The CDR3 is CASSLSGGPGETQYF. The CDR3 DNA follows: TGTGCCAGCAGTTTAAGTGGGGGCCCAGGGGAGACCCAGTACTTC.